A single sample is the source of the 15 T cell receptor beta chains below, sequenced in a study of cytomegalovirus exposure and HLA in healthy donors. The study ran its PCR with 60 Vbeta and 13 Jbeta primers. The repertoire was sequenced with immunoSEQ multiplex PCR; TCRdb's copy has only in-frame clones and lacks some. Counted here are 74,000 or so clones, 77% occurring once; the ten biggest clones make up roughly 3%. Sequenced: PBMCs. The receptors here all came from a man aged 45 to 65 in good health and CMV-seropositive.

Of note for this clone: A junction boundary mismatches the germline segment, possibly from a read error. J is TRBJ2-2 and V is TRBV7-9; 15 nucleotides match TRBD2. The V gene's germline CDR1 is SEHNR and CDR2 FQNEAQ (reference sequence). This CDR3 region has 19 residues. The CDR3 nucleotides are TGTTCCAGCAGAGACCGCATACCGGGACTAGCGGGAGGTGGCGGGGAGCTGTTTTTT. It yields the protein CSSRDRIPGLAGGGGELFF.

CDR3 DNA sequence: TGTGCCAGCAGGGGACAGGGCAACGTTGAAGCTTTCTTT. The encoded protein is CASRGQGNVEAFF. The rearrangement links TRBV25-1 to TRBJ1-1; 9 bases match TRBD1. The CDR3 sequence is 13 residues long. Germline values: CDR1 MGHDK, CDR2 SYGVNS. Germline trimming cut 6 bases from V and 7 bases from J; bases unmatched to any gene: 6.

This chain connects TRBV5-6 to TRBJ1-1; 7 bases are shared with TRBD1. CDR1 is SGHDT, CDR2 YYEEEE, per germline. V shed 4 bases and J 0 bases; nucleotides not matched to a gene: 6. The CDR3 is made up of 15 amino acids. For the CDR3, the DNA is TGTGCCAGCAGCCCTTGGGACAGATTGAACACTGAAGCTTTCTTT. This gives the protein CASSPWDRLNTEAFF.

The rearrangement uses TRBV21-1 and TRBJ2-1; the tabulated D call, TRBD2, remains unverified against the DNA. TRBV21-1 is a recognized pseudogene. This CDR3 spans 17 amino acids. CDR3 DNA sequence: TGTGCCAGCAGCAAAAGTCGAGCGGGAGGATCAATTGGTGAGCAGTTCTTC. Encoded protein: CASSKSRAGGSIGEQFF.

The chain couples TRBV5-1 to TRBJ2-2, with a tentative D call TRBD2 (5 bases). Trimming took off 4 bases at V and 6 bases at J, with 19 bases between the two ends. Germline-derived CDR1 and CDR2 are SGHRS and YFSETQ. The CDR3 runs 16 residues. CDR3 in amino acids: CASSVGGLTSSGELFF. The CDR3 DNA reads TGCGCCAGCAGCGTCGGAGGACTCACCTCATCCGGGGAGCTGTTTTTT.

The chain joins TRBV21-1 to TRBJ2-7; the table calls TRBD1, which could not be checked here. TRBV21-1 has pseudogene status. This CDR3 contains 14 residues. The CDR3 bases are TGTGCCAGCAGCAAAGAACAGGATGCTAAGGAGCAGTACTTC. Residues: CASSKEQDAKEQYF.

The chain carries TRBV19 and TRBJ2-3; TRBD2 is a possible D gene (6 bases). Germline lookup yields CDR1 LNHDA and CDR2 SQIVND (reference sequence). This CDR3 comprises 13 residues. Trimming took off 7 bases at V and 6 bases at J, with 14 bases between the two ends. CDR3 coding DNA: TGTGCCAGTACCCTAGGAGGGGCGGATACGCAGTATTTT. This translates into CASTLGGADTQYF.

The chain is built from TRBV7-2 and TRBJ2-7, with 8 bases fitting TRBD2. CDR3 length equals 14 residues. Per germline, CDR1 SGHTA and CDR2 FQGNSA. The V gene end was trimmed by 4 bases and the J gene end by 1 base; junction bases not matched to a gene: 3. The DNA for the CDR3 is TGTGCCAGCAGCTCGGGGGGGACTTCCTACGAGCAGTACTTC. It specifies CASSSGGTSYEQYF.

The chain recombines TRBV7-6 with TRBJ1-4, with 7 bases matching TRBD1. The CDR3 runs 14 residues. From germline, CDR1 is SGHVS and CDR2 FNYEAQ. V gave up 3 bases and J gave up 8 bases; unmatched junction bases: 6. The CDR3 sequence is CASSFVPGQEKLFF. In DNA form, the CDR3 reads TGTGCCAGCAGCTTTGTCCCGGGACAGGAAAAACTGTTTTTT.

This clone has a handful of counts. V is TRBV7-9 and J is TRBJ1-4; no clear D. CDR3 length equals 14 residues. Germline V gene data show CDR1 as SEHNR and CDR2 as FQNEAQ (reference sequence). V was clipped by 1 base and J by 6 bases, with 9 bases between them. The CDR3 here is CASSLGSGDEKLFF. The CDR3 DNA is TGTGCCAGCAGCTTAGGATCCGGGGATGAAAAACTGTTTTTT. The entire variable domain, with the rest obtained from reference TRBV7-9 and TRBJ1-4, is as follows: DTGVSQNPRHKITKRGQNVTFRCDPISEHNRLYWYRQTLGQGPEFLTYFQNEAQLEKSRLLSDRFSAERPKGSFSTLEIQRTEQGDSAMYLCASSLGSGDEKLFFGSGTQLSVL.

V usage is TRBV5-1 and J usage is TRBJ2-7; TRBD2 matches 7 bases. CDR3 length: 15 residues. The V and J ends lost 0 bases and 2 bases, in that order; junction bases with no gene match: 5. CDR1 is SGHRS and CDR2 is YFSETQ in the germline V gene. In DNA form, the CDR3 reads TGCGCCAGCAGCTTGGAGGGGACTACCCCCTACGAGCAGTACTTC. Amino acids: CASSLEGTTPYEQYF.

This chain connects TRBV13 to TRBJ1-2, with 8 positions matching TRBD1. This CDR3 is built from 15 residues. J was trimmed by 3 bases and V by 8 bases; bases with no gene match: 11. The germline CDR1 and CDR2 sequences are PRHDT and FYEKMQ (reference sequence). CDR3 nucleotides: TGTGCCAGCCGATCCCGGGACAGGAGGGACTATGGCTACACCTTC. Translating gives CASRSRDRRDYGYTF.

In nucleotides, the CDR3 is TGTGCCAGCAGCTATGGACAGGGGGCAGCTGAAGCTTTCTTT. The encoded protein is CASSYGQGAAEAFF. The chain recombines TRBV5-4 with TRBJ1-1; 11 nucleotides match TRBD1. V gave up 3 bases and J gave up 6 bases; unmatched junction bases: 4. Per the germline V gene, CDR1 is SGHNT and CDR2 is YYREEE (reference sequence). The CDR3 totals 14 residues.

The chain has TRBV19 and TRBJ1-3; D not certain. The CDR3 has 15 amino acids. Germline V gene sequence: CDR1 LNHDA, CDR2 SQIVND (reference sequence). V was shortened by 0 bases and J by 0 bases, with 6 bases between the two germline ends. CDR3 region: CASSIEPSSGNTIYF. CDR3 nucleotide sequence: TGTGCCAGTAGTATAGAACCCAGCTCTGGAAACACCATATATTTT. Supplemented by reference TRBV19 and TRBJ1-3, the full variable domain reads DGGITQSPKYLFRKEGQNVTLSCEQNLNHDAMYWYRQDPGQGLRLIYYSQIVNDFQKGDIAEGYSVSREKKESFPLTVTSAQKNPTAFYLCASSIEPSSGNTIYFGEGSWLTVV.

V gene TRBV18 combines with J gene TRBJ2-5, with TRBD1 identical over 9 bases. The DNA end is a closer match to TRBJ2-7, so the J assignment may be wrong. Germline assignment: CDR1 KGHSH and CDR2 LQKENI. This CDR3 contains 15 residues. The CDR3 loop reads CASSPLRDRVGEQYF. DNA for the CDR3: TGTGCCAGCTCACCACTGAGGGACAGGGTCGGCGAGCAGTACTTC.